The next 9 T cell receptor beta chains were all read from a single sample in a study of blood T cell repertoires in COVID-19. The data were produced by immunoSEQ multiplex PCR, yet TCRdb's version contains in-frame clones alone and is incomplete. The sample lists some 160,000 clones; 85% to 90% were seen once. Sequencing was done on a sample of peripheral blood. Receptors were obtained from a woman aged 80 or older with COVID-19, enrolled during active disease.

V gene TRBV20-1 combines with J gene TRBJ2-7; D call uncertain. Per the germline V gene, CDR1 is DFQATT and CDR2 is SNEGSKA (reference sequence). The CDR3 consists of 12 residues. V lost 3 bases to trimming and J lost 2 bases, with 8 bases between them. The CDR3 DNA follows: TGCAGTGCTAGTGGTCAGACCTACGAGCAGTACTTC. It translates to CSASGQTYEQYF.

The chain combines TRBV28 with TRBJ1-4; 7 bases agree with TRBD1. The CDR3 covers 15 residues. V gave up 10 bases and J gave up 1 base; unmatched junction bases: 9. Germline CDR1 reads MDHEN; CDR2 reads SYDVKM. Here the CDR3 DNA reads TGTGCCACCAGACAGGGAGGGGGAACTAATGAAAAACTGTTTTTT. Translated, it gives CATRQGGGTNEKLFF.

J is TRBJ1-1 and V is TRBV11-2; 11 bases line up with TRBD1. The junction had 10 bases not matched to a gene; V was cut back by 1 base and J by 3 bases. This CDR3 has 18 amino acids. Germline-derived CDR1 and CDR2 are SGHAT and FQNNGV. Here the CDR3 reads CASSLGSGQGDLDTEAFF. Written as DNA, the CDR3 is TGTGCCAGCAGCTTAGGTTCGGGACAGGGGGACTTAGACACTGAAGCTTTCTTT. The variable domain in full, completed from reference TRBV11-2 and TRBJ1-1, reads EAGVAQSPRYKIIEKRQSVAFWCNPISGHATLYWYQQILGQGPKLLIQFQNNGVVDDSQLPKDRFSAERLKGVDSTLKIQPAKLEDSAVYLCASSLGSGQGDLDTEAFFGQGTRLTVV.

The gene calls are TRBV5-1 and TRBJ1-2, with TRBD1 matching over 9 bases. The CDR3 has 14 amino acids. Germline lookup yields CDR1 SGHRS and CDR2 YFSETQ. Unmatched junction bases numbered 3, after V lost 0 bases and J lost 6 bases. The CDR3 loop reads CASSLGDRENGYTF. The DNA of the CDR3 is TGCGCCAGCAGCTTGGGGGACAGGGAAAATGGCTACACCTTC.

V is TRBV4-2 and J is TRBJ1-6; 8 nucleotides match TRBD1. CDR3 length equals 16 residues. Trimming at V came to 3 bases and at J to 2 bases, leaving 3 bases not matched to a gene. CDR1 is LGHNA and CDR2 is YNFKEQ in the germline V gene. In nucleotides, the CDR3 is TGTGCCAGCAGCCAGACAGGGGCGCCCTATAATTCACCCCTCCACTTT. Its protein is CASSQTGAPYNSPLHF.

V is TRBV28 and J is TRBJ1-1; a possible D gene is TRBD1 (6 bases). Germline loops: CDR1 MDHEN, CDR2 SYDVKM. Between the trimmed V and J ends, which lost 10 bases and 4 bases, there was a span of 16 bases. The CDR3 totals 13 residues. CDR3 sequence (DNA): TGTGCCACCTTGGGGGCGCAGTCCACTGAAGCTTTCTTT. Protein: CATLGAQSTEAFF. The complete variable domain, with remaining parts taken from reference TRBV28 and TRBJ1-1, reads DVKVTQSSRYLVKRTGEKVFLECVQDMDHENMFWYRQDPGLGLRLIYFSYDVKMKEKGDIPEGYSVSREKKERFSLILESASTNQTSMYLCATLGAQSTEAFFGQGTRLTVV.

J is TRBJ1-5 and V is TRBV28, with a tentative D call TRBD1 (5 bases). Trimming shortened V by 8 bases and J by 7 bases, and 21 bases separated the two germline ends. The germline gives CDR1 MDHEN, CDR2 SYDVKM. The CDR3 has 15 residues. The CDR3 spells CASRTHGGAGQPQHF. DNA for the CDR3: TGTGCCAGCCGAACCCATGGCGGGGCTGGCCAGCCCCAGCATTTT.

J is TRBJ2-5 and V is TRBV24-1; TRBD1 is a possible D gene (6 bases). Germline V CDR1 and CDR2: KGHDR, SFDVKD. The CDR3 covers 13 residues. Trimming removed 4 bases at V and 4 bases at J, with 9 bases between. CDR3 nucleotides: TGTGCCACCAGTGAGGGCAGGGGAGAGACCCAGTACTTC. Its protein is CATSEGRGETQYF.

The gene calls are TRBV14 and TRBJ1-1; TRBD1 agrees at 7 bases. Germline V gene sequence: CDR1 SGHDN, CDR2 FVKESK. V was clipped by 4 bases and J by 1 base; unmatched bases: 9. This CDR3 is 16 amino acids long. The CDR3 loop is CASSPTGWYRNTEAFF. The CDR3 region has the DNA TGTGCCAGCAGCCCGACAGGGTGGTACAGGAACACTGAAGCTTTCTTT.